The rows below give T cell receptor beta chains drawn from one sample of a study of blood T cell repertoires in COVID-19. Assay: immunoSEQ multiplex PCR; the TCRdb copy retains only in-frame clones and omits some. The sample yields over 120,000 clones, approximately 78% seen once. The sequenced material came from PBMCs or T cells enriched from blood (not recorded which). Receptors originate from a woman between 45 and 65 years old who had recovered from COVID-19. The CDR3 runs from the conserved cysteine through the conserved F or W. The order of the fields is clone size, D gene, V gene, J gene, CDR3 DNA, CDR3 protein. D genes are given only for firm matches. The size field is filled for only some rows; it gives once, few, many or a size class.

-,-,TRBV5-1,TRBJ2-3,TGCGCCAGCAACCAGGGACAAGTCAGTGATACGCAGTATTTT,CASNQGQVSDTQYF
-,-,TRBV7-3,TRBJ1-6,TGTGCCAGCAGCTCCCTGGCCGGAGGGACCCTCCACTTT,CASSSLAGGTLHF
-,TRBD1,TRBV7-8,TRBJ2-5,TGTGCCAGCAGCTCGCGACAGGGGGCTCGGAAAGAGACCCAGTACTTC,CASSSRQGARKETQYF
-,-,TRBV7-2,TRBJ2-1,TGTGCCAGCAGCCTCATTGGGGCCCACAATGAGCAGTTCTTC,CASSLIGAHNEQFF
once,-,TRBV12-3/TRBV12-4,TRBJ1-5,TGTGCCAGCAGTCTCTATAGCAATCAGCCCCAGCATTTT,CASSLYSNQPQHF
-,TRBD1,TRBV28,TRBJ1-1,TGTGCCAGCACCTCGACAGGGCTTCACACTGAAGCTTTCTTT,CASTSTGLHTEAFF
-,TRBD1,TRBV19,TRBJ1-1,TGTGCCAGTAGTAGTACCGGGACAGCGAACACTGAAGCTTTCTTT,CASSSTGTANTEAFF
-,-,TRBV4-2,TRBJ1-1,TGTGCCAGCAGCCAAGCCAGTATGAACACTGAAGCTTTCTTT,CASSQASMNTEAFF
-,TRBD1,TRBV2,TRBJ1-1,TGTGCCAGCCGTCGGGACAGGGGGAACACTGAAGCTTTCTTT,CASRRDRGNTEAFF
-,-,TRBV6-2/TRBV6-3,TRBJ1-4,TGTGCCAGCAGTTATCGCCCTCTGGGCAATGAAAAACTGTTTTTT,CASSYRPLGNEKLFF
-,-,TRBV19,TRBJ2-7,TGTGCCAGCAGCCTTCAGGGCTACGAGCAGTACTTC,CASSLQGYEQYF
-,TRBD2,TRBV19,TRBJ2-3,TGTGCCAGTAGTATCGACCTAGCGGGGTTCACAGATACGCAGTATTTT,CASSIDLAGFTDTQYF
-,TRBD1,TRBV19,TRBJ2-1,TGTGCCAGTAGTATACGGACAGGCCTGGGGAATGAGCAGTTCTTC,CASSIRTGLGNEQFF
once,-,TRBV10-2,TRBJ2-2,TGCGCCAGCAAGATTGACAGTTACACCGGGGAGCTGTTTTTT,CASKIDSYTGELFF
-,TRBD2,TRBV4-2,TRBJ2-5,TGTGCCAGCAGCCTTAGCGGGGGAGAGACCCAGTACTTC,CASSLSGGETQYF
-,-,TRBV2,TRBJ1-5,TGTGCCAGCGGGGAACAGGGCCTGGCAGAATGGGATCAGCCCCAGCATTTT,CASGEQGLAEWDQPQHF
-,TRBD1,TRBV6-5,TRBJ1-2,TGTGCCAGCAGCCACGGACAGGTCTATGGCTACACCTTC,CASSHGQVYGYTF
once,-,TRBV3-1/TRBV3-2,TRBJ1-5,TGTGCCAGCAGCCCCTCAATAGATCAGCCCCAGCATTTT,CASSPSIDQPQHF
-,TRBD1,TRBV27,TRBJ1-5,TGTGCCAGCAGTCAACCTCCAGGGGGCATCCAGCATTTT,CASSQPPGGIQHF
-,TRBD2,TRBV7-3,TRBJ2-3,TGTGCCAGCAGTCGAGGGGCTAGCGGGGTCACAGATACGCAGTATTTT,CASSRGASGVTDTQYF
few,-,TRBV15,TRBJ2-6,TGTGCCATAGCCGAATCTGGGGCCAACGTCCTGACTTTC,CAIAESGANVLTF
-,TRBD1,TRBV7-9,TRBJ1-5,TGTGCCAGCAGCTCCGACAGGGATAAACAGCCCCAGCATTTT,CASSSDRDKQPQHF
few,TRBD1,TRBV7-8,TRBJ1-4,TGTGCCAGCAGCCCGCTGGGACAGGGAAAGGAAAAACTGTTTTTT,CASSPLGQGKEKLFF
-,-,TRBV5-6,TRBJ1-2,TGTGCCAGCAGCTTAGGACCTACAGCACCCGGGGATGGCTACACCTTC,CASSLGPTAPGDGYTF
-,-,TRBV29-1,TRBJ2-5,TGCAGCGTTGAAGATCCCGGGGAAGGGACCCAGTACTTC,CSVEDPGEGTQYF
-,-,TRBV21-1,TRBJ2-5,TGTGCCAGCAGCAGAGCCCAGGAGGGATTTAAGTGGGAGACCCAGTACTTC,CASSRAQEGFKWETQYF
once,-,TRBV19,TRBJ2-1,TGTGCCAGTAGCCAACCGGGACTGATCTACAATGAGCAGTTCTTC,CASSQPGLIYNEQFF
-,TRBD1,TRBV9,TRBJ1-2,TGTGCCAGCACGAAACTCGGACAGGGGGCTTATGGCTACACCTTC,CASTKLGQGAYGYTF
once,-,TRBV5-1,TRBJ2-2,TGCGCCAGCAGCTTGGGGACTCCCACCGGGGAGCTGTTTTTT,CASSLGTPTGELFF
-,TRBD1,TRBV5-1,TRBJ2-7,TGCGCCAGCAGCGACCGGGACAGGGATTCCTACGAGCAGTACTTC,CASSDRDRDSYEQYF
once,TRBD2,TRBV7-6,TRBJ2-5,TGTGCCAGCAGCTTAGCGGCCGCTAGCGGGGGCCAAGAGACCCAGTACTTC,CASSLAAASGGQETQYF
-,-,TRBV14,TRBJ1-1,TGTGCCAGCAGCCCCCATGGCAGGGCCACTGAAGCTTTCTTT,CASSPHGRATEAFF
-,-,TRBV7-9,TRBJ1-2,TGTGCCAGCACCCGAGGTGAACAGGCGGGCTACACCTTC,CASTRGEQAGYTF
few,-,TRBV7-9,TRBJ1-1,TGTGCCAGCAGCTTCCTCACTGAAGCTTTCTTT,CASSFLTEAFF
-,-,TRBV10-1,TRBJ2-3,TGCGCCAGCAGTGAGGGGTGGGGGCAAGGGACAGATACGCAGTATTTT,CASSEGWGQGTDTQYF
-,-,TRBV7-8,TRBJ2-4,TGTGCCAGCAGCTCAGAGGCGGCCAAAAACATTCAGTACTTC,CASSSEAAKNIQYF